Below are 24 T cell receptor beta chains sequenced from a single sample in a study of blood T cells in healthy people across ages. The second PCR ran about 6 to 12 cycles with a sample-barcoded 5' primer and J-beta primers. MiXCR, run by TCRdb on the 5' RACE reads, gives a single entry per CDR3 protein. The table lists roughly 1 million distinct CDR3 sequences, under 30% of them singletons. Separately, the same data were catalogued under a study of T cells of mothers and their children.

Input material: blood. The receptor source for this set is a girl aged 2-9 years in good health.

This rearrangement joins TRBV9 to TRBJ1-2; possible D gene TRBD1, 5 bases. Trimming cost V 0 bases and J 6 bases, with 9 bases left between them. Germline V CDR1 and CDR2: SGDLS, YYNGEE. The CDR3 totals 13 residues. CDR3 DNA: TGTGCCAGCAGCGTAGTAACAGGTCATGGCTACACCTTC. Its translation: CASSVVTGHGYTF. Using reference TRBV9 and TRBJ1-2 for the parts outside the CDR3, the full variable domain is DSGVTQTPKHLITATGQRVTLRCSPRSGDLSVYWYQQSLDQGLQFLIQYYNGEERAKGNILERFSAQQFPDLHSELNLSSLELGDSALYFCASSVVTGHGYTFGSGTRLTVV.

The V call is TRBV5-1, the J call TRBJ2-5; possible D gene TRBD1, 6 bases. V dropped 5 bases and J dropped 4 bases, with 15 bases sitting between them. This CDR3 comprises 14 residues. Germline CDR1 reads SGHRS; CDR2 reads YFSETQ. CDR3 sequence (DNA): TGCGCCAGCAGTGGGACAAGCCTCCCAGAGACCCAGTACTTC. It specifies CASSGTSLPETQYF.

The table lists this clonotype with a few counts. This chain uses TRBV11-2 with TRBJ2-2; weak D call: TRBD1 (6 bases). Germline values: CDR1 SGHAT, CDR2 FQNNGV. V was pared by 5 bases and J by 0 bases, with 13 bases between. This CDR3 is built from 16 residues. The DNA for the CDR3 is TGTGCCAGCAGCCTATTCCGGGACACGAACACCGGGGAGCTGTTTTTT. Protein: CASSLFRDTNTGELFF. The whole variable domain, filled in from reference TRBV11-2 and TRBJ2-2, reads EAGVAQSPRYKIIEKRQSVAFWCNPISGHATLYWYQQILGQGPKLLIQFQNNGVVDDSQLPKDRFSAERLKGVDSTLKIQPAKLEDSAVYLCASSLFRDTNTGELFFGEGSRLTVL.

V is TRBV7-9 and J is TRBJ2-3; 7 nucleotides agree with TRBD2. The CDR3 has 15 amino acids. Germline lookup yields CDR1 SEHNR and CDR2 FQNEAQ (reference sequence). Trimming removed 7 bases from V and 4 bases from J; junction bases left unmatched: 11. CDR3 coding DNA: TGTGCCAGCACCACCCTGGGGGGGGAAGCAGATACGCAGTATTTT. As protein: CASTTLGGEADTQYF.

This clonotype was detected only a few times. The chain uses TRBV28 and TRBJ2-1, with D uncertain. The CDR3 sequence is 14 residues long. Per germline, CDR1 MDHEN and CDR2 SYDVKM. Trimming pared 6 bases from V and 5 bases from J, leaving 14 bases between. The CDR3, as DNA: TGTGCCAGCAGCCGGACGTTTGGCGACAATGAGCAGTTCTTC. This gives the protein CASSRTFGDNEQFF.

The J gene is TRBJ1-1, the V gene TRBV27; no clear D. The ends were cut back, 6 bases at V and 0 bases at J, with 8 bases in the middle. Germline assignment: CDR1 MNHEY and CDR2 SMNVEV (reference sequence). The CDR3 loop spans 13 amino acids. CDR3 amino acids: CASRPGVNTEAFF. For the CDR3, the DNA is TGTGCCAGCAGGCCCGGGGTGAACACTGAAGCTTTCTTT.

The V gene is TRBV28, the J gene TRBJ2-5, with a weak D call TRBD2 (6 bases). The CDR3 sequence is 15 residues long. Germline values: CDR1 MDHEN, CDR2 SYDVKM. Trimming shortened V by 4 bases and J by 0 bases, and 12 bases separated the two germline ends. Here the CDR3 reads CASSSKLADQETQYF. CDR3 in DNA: TGTGCCAGCAGTTCCAAACTAGCAGACCAAGAGACCCAGTACTTC.

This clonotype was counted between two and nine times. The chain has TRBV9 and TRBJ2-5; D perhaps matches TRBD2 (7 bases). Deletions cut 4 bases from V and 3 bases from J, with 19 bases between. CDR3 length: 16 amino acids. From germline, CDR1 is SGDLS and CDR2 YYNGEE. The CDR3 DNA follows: TGTGCCAGCAGCCCTATGGGGGCGGGGGAGGAAGAGACCCAGTACTTC. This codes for CASSPMGAGEEETQYF.

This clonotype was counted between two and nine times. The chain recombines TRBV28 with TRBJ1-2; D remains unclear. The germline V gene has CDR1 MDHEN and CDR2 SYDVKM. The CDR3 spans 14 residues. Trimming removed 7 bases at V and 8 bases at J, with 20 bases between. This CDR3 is CASTLQPSSEGYTF. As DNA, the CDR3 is TGTGCCAGCACCCTCCAGCCCAGCTCTGAGGGCTACACCTTC.

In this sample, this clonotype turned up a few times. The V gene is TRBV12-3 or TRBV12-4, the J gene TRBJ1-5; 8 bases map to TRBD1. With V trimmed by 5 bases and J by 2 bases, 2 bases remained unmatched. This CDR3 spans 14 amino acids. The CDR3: CASSTTGGNQPQHF. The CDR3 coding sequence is TGTGCCAGCAGTACGACAGGGGGCAATCAGCCCCAGCATTTT.

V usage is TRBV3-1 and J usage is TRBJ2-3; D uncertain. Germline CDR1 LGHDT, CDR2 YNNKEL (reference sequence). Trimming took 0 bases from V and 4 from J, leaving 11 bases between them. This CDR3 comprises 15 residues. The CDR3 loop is CASSQETPSADTQYF. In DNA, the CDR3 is TGTGCCAGCAGCCAAGAAACCCCGTCGGCAGATACGCAGTATTTT.

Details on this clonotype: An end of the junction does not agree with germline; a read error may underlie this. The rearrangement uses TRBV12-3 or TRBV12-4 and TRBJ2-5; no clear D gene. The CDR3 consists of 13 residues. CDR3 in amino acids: CASSTVSPETQCF. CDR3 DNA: TGTGCCAGCAGTACCGTGTCTCCGGAGACCCAGTGCTTC.

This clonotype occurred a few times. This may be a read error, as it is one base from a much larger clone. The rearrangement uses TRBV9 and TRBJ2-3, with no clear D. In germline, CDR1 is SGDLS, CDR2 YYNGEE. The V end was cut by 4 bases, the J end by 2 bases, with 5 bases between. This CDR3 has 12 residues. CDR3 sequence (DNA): TGTGCCAGCAGCACAGTCACAGATACGCAGTATTTT. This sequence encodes CASSTVTDTQYF.

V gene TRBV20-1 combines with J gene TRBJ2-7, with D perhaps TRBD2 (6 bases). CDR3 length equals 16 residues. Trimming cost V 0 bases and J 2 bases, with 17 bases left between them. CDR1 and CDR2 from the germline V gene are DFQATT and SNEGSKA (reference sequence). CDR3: CSARDRTAGITYEQYF. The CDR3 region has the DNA TGCAGTGCTAGAGATCGGACTGCGGGGATCACCTACGAGCAGTACTTC.

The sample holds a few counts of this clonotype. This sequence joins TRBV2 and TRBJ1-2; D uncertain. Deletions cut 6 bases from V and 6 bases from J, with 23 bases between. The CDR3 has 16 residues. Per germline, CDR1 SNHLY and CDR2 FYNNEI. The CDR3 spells CASSEDVLEGNDGYTF. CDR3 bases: TGTGCCAGCAGCGAGGACGTCCTGGAGGGTAATGATGGCTACACCTTC. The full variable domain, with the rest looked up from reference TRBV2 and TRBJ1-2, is EPEVTQTPSHQVTQMGQEVILRCVPISNHLYFYWYRQILGQKVEFLVSFYNNEISEKSEIFDDQFSVERPDGSNFTLKIRSTKLEDSAMYFCASSEDVLEGNDGYTFGSGTRLTVV.

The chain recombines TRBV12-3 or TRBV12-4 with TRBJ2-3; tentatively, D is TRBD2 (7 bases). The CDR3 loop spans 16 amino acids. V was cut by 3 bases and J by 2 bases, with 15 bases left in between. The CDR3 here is CASSFSAGAYTDTQYF. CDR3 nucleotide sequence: TGTGCCAGCAGTTTCTCGGCGGGGGCCTACACAGATACGCAGTATTTT.

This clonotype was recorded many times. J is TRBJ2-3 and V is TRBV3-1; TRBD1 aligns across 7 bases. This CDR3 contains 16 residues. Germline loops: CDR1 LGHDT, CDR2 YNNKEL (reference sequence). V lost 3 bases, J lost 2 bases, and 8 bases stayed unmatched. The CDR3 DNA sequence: TGTGCCAGCAGCCAGATCCGGGACAGCTCCACAGATACGCAGTATTTT. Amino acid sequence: CASSQIRDSSTDTQYF.

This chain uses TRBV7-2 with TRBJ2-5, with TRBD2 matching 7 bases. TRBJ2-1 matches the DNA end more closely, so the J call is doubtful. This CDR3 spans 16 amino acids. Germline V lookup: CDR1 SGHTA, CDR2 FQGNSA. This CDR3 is CASSLYGLEDPNEQFF. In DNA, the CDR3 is TGTGCCAGCAGCTTATATGGACTAGAAGACCCCAATGAGCAGTTCTTC.

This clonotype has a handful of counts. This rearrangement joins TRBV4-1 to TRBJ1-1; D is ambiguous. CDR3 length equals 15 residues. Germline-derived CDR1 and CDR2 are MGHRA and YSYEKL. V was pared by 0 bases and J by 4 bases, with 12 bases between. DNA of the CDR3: TGCGCCAGCAGCCAAGACCCAGAACGGGTCACTGAAGCTTTCTTT. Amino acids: CASSQDPERVTEAFF.

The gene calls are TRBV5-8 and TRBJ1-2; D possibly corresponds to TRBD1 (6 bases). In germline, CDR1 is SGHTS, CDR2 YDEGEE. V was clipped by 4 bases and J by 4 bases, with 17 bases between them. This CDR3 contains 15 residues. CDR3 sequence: CASSPHRGFGYGYTF. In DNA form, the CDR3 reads TGTGCCAGCAGCCCCCATAGGGGGTTCGGCTATGGCTACACCTTC. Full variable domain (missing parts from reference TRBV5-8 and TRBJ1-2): EAGVTQSPTHLIKTRGQQATLRCSPISGHTSVYWYQQALGLGLQFLLWYDEGEERNRGNFPPRFSGRQFPNYSSELNVNALELEDSALYLCASSPHRGFGYGYTFGSGTRLTVV.

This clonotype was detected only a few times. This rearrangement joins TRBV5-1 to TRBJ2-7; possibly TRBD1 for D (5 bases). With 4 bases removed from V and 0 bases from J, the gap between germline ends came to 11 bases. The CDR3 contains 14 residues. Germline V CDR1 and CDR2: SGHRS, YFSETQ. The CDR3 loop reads CASSVQRGSYEQYF. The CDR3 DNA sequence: TGCGCCAGCAGCGTGCAAAGGGGCTCCTACGAGCAGTACTTC. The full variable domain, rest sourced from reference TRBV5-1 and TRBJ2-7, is KAGVTQTPRYLIKTRGQQVTLSCSPISGHRSVSWYQQTPGQGLQFLFEYFSETQRNKGNFPGRFSGRQFSNSRSEMNVSTLELGDSALYLCASSVQRGSYEQYFGPGTRLTVT.

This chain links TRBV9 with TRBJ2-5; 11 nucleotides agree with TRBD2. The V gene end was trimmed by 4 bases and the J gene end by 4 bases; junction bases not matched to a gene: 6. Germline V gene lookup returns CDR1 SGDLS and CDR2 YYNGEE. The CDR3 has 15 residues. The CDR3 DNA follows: TGTGCCAGCAGCCGTAGCGGGAGGGAGGGAGAGACCCAGTACTTC. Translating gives CASSRSGREGETQYF. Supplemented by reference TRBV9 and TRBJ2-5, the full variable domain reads DSGVTQTPKHLITATGQRVTLRCSPRSGDLSVYWYQQSLDQGLQFLIQYYNGEERAKGNILERFSAQQFPDLHSELNLSSLELGDSALYFCASSRSGREGETQYFGPGTRLLVL.

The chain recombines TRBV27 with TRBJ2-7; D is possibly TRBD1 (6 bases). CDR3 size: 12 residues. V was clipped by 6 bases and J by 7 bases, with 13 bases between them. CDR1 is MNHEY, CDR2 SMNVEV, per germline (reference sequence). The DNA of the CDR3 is TGTGCCAGCAGCCCTACAGGGATGGAGCAGTACTTC. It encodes CASSPTGMEQYF.

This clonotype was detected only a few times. CDR3 in DNA: TGTGCCAGCAGTTTAACTCTGGCCAGGGGTCGAGATCAGCCCCAGCATTTT. Translating it yields CASSLTLARGRDQPQHF. The chain carries TRBV28 and TRBJ1-5, with D possibly being TRBD1 (6 bases). The V and J ends lost 2 bases and 5 bases respectively, with 19 bases between them. Germline-derived CDR1 and CDR2 are MDHEN and SYDVKM. The CDR3 is 17 amino acids.